This T cell receptor beta chain was captured in a study of T cell responses to AZD1222 COVID-19 vaccine. General study findings and limits: Spike-specific TCR breadth and depth both grew after two AZD1222 doses. Recipients of AZD1222 seropositive at baseline numbered only 6 or 7. White British people made up most donors, females outnumbered males, and clonal diversity was possibly underestimated.

TCRdb keeps only in-frame clones here, not all; method: immunoSEQ multiplex PCR. The sample has 130,000 to 150,000 clones, around 83% seen once; the top ten hold less than 6%. Points on this clone: Its matching antigen is unknown.

Pooled samples include second doses given at about 4 or 12 weeks. The sequencing here drew on peripheral blood, taken 28 days after the second AZD1222 dose. This clonotype was obtained from an adult who received the AZD1222 COVID-19 vaccine.

The CDR3 protein is CASSEYRNSYNSPLHF. CDR3 bases: TGTGCCAGCAGTGAATACCGGAACTCCTATAATTCACCCCTCCACTTT. The rearrangement joins TRBV2 to TRBJ1-6; no definite D call. Germline CDR1 reads SNHLY; CDR2 reads FYNNEI. CDR3 size: 16 residues. V lost 2 bases and J 0 bases, leaving 8 bases between the germline ends.